These 4 T cell receptor beta chains were all obtained from the same sample, sequenced in a study of metastatic and nonmetastatic thyroid tumors. Patients had received no treatment of any kind before thyroid surgery. TCRdb used MiXCR to call clones anew from the PCR reads. The data contain 15,000 to 20,000 clones, about 31% of them singletons. The source material was tumor tissue. All receptors come from a male donor with papillary thyroid cancer or a benign thyroid nodule (not recorded which). Some clones in this sample may be carry-over from other donors' samples.

The rearrangement uses TRBV30 and TRBJ1-2; D is possibly TRBD1 (6 bases). The CDR3 totals 12 residues. V shed 5 bases and J shed 7 bases, with 14 bases lying between them. Germline assignment: CDR1 GTSNPN and CDR2 SVGIG (reference sequence). In DNA, the CDR3 is TGTGCCTGGTTCCCAGGGGTTGGTGGCTACACCTTC. This translates into CAWFPGVGGYTF.

By sample fraction, this clone is medium-sized. The chain carries TRBV6-1 and TRBJ1-1; D is unresolved. The germline V gene has CDR1 MNHNS and CDR2 SASEGT. This CDR3 spans 11 amino acids. The V and J ends lost 7 bases and 7 bases respectively, with 10 bases between them. This CDR3 is CASKAAFEAFF. The CDR3 coding sequence is TGTGCCAGCAAGGCAGCCTTTGAAGCTTTCTTT.

J is TRBJ2-1 and V is TRBV9; D gene ambiguous. The V gene's germline CDR1 is SGDLS and CDR2 YYNGEE. The CDR3 runs 15 residues. V was trimmed by 0 bases and J by 2 bases, leaving 9 bases between them. The CDR3 spells CASSVASDPYNEQFF. CDR3 nucleotides: TGTGCCAGCAGCGTAGCAAGCGACCCCTACAATGAGCAGTTCTTC. The full variable domain, in which reference TRBV9 and TRBJ2-1 provide the parts outside the CDR3, is DSGVTQTPKHLITATGQRVTLRCSPRSGDLSVYWYQQSLDQGLQFLIQYYNGEERAKGNILERFSAQQFPDLHSELNLSSLELGDSALYFCASSVASDPYNEQFFGPGTRLTVL.

This clone has a count of ten or more. The chain employs TRBV5-6 and TRBJ2-1; 10 bases match TRBD2. This CDR3 comprises 17 residues. J gave up 3 bases and V 0 bases, and 6 bases lay outside the gene matches. Germline V gene lookup returns CDR1 SGHDT and CDR2 YYEEEE. The CDR3 coding sequence is TGTGCCAGCAGCTTGGAACGACTAGCGGGTTACTACAATGAGCAGTTCTTC. This gives the protein CASSLERLAGYYNEQFF.